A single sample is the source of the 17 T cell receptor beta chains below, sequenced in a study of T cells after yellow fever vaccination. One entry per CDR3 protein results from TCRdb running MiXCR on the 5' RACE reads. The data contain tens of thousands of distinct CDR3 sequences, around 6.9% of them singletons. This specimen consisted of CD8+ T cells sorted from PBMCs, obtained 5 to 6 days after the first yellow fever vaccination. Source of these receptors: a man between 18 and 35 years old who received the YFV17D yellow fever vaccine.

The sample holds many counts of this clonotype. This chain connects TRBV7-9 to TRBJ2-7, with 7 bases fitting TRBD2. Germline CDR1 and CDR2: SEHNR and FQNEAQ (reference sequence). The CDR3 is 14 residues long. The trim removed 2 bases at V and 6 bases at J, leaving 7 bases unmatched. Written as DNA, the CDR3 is TGTGCCAGCAGCTTATCTAGCGGCACTGCCGAGCAGTACTTC. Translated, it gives CASSLSSGTAEQYF.

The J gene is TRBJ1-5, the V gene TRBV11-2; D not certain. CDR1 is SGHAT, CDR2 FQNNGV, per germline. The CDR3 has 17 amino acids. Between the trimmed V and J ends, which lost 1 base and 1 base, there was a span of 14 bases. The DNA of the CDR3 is TGTGCCAGCAGCTTAGTAGGAGTGGGTAGGAGCAATCAGCCCCAGCATTTT. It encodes CASSLVGVGRSNQPQHF.

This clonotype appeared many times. CDR3 in DNA: TGTGCCAGCAGCGACACCCCTTCGGCGCGACCAAATGGCTACACCTTC. This encodes CASSDTPSARPNGYTF. This chain uses TRBV7-9 with TRBJ1-2; no firm D call. V was shortened by 5 bases and J by 6 bases, with 22 bases between the two germline ends. Looked up from germline, CDR1 is SEHNR and CDR2 is FQNEAQ (reference sequence). CDR3 size: 16 residues. Full variable domain (rest looked up from reference TRBV7-9 and TRBJ1-2): DTGVSQNPRHKITKRGQNVTFRCDPISEHNRLYWYRQTLGQGPEFLTYFQNEAQLEKSRLLSDRFSAERPKGSFSTLEIQRTEQGDSAMYLCASSDTPSARPNGYTFGSGTRLTVV.

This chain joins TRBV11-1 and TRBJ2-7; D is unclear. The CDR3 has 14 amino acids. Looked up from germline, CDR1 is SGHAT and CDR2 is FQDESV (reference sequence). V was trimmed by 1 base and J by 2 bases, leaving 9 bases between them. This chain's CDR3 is CASSLVGSAYEQYV. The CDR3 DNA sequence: TGTGCCAGCAGCTTAGTTGGCTCTGCCTACGAGCAGTACGTC.

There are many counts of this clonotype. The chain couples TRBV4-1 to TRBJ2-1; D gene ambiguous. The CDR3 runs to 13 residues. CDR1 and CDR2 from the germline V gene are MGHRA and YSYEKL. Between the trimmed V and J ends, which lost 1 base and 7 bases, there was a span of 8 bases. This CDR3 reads CASSQAVVNEQFF. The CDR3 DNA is TGCGCCAGCAGCCAAGCCGTGGTAAATGAGCAGTTCTTC.

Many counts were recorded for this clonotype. The CDR3 sequence is CASSAKGDGADTQYF. As DNA, the CDR3 is TGTGCCAGCAGTGCCAAAGGGGACGGGGCAGATACGCAGTATTTT. The V and J genes are TRBV6-4 and TRBJ2-3; tentatively, D is TRBD1 or TRBD2 (5 bases each). Germline lookup yields CDR1 MRHNA and CDR2 SNTAGT. Trimming took 4 bases from V and 4 from J, leaving 15 bases between them. The CDR3 covers 15 residues.

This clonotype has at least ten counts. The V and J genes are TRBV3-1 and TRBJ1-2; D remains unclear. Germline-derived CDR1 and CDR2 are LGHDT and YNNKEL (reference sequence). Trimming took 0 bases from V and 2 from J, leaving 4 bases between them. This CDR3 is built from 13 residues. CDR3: CASSQEWNYGYTF. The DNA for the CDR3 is TGTGCCAGCAGCCAAGAATGGAACTATGGCTACACCTTC.

The CDR3 protein is CASSPLSNEKLFF. The CDR3, as DNA: TGTGCCAGCAGCCCCCTCAGTAATGAAAAACTGTTTTTT. This sequence joins TRBV7-9 and TRBJ1-4; no clear D. The CDR3 is 13 amino acids. V was clipped by 5 bases and J by 4 bases, with 8 bases between them. CDR1 and CDR2 (germline): SEHNR, FQNEAQ (reference sequence).

The CDR3 sequence is CASSYGPINEQFF. CDR3 nucleotides: TGTGCCAGCAGTTACGGACCGATCAATGAGCAGTTCTTC. The chain couples TRBV6-2 or TRBV6-3 to TRBJ2-1; D is ambiguous. From germline, CDR1 is MNHEY and CDR2 SVGEGT. V lost 2 bases to trimming and J lost 6 bases, with 8 bases between them. CDR3 length: 13 amino acids.

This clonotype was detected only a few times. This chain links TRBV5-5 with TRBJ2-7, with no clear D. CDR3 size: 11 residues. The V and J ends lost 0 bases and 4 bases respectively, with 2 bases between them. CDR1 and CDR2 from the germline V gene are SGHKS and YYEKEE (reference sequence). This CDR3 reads CASSLEYEQYV. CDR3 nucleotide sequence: TGTGCCAGCAGCTTGGAATACGAGCAGTACGTC.

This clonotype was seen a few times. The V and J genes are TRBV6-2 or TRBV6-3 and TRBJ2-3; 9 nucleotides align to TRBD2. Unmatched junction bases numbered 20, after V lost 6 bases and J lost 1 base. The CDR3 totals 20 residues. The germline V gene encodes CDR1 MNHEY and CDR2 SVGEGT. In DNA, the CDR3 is TGTGCCAGCAGGGTTGGCCCGGGACTAGCTGGCGGTTGTTGCACAGATACGCAGTATTTT. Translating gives CASRVGPGLAGGCCTDTQYF.

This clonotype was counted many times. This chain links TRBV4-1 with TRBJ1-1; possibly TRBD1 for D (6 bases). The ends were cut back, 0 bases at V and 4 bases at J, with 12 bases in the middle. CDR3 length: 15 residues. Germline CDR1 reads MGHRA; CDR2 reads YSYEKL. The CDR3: CASSQDSGAGTEAFF. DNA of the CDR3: TGCGCCAGCAGCCAAGATTCGGGGGCCGGCACTGAAGCTTTCTTT.

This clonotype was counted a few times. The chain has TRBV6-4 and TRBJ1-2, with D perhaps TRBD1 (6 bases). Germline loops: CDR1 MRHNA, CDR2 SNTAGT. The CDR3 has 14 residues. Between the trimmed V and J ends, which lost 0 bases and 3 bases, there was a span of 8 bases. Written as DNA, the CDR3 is TGTGCCAGCAGTGACTCGGGGGGCTACTATGGCTACACCTTC. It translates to CASSDSGGYYGYTF.

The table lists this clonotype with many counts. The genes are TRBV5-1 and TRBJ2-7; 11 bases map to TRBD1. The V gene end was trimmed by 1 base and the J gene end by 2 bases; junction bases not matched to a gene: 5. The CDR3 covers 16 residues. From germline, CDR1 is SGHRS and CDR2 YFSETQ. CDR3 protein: CASSLSGGQGAYEQYF. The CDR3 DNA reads TGCGCCAGCAGCTTGTCTGGGGGACAGGGGGCCTACGAGCAGTACTTC.

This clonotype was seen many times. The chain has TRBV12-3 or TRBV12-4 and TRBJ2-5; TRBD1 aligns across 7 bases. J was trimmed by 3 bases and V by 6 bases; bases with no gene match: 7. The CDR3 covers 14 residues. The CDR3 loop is CASSPGQLKETQYF. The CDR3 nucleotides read TGTGCCAGCAGCCCGGGACAGCTGAAAGAGACCCAGTACTTC.

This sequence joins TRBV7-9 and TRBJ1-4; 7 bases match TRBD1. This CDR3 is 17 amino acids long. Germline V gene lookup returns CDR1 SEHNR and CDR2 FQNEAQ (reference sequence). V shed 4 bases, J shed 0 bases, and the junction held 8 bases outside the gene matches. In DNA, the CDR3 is TGTGCCAGCAGCTCTGGGACAGCCACTCCAACTAATGAAAAACTGTTTTTT. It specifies CASSSGTATPTNEKLFF.

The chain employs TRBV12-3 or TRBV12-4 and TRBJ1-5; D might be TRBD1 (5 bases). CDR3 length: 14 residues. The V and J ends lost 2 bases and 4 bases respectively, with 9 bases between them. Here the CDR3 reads CASSLPGWNQPQHF. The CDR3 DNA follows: TGTGCCAGCAGTTTACCAGGGTGGAATCAGCCCCAGCATTTT.